This entry lists 14 T cell receptor beta chains sequenced from one sample in a study of OX40 agonist ivuxolimab in advanced cancers. Libraries were prepared by immunoSEQ multiplex PCR; TCRdb keeps only in-frame clonotypes and omits some of them. The sample lists 95,000 to 100,000 clones, under 90% occurring once. Sequenced material: CD4+ or CD8+ T cells sorted from blood, taken in a trial of the OX40 agonist ivuxolimab. The origin of the receptors is an adult with an advanced solid tumor such as melanoma, head and neck, liver or kidney cancer.

This chain uses TRBV5-6 with TRBJ1-2; 7 nucleotides line up with TRBD1. CDR3 length equals 16 residues. Germline lookup yields CDR1 SGHDT and CDR2 YYEEEE. V shed 4 bases and J 4 bases; nucleotides not matched to a gene: 13. CDR3 protein: CASSEGQPPITYGYTF. In DNA, the CDR3 is TGTGCCAGCAGCGAGGGACAGCCACCCATAACCTATGGCTACACCTTC.

The V and J genes are TRBV21-1 and TRBJ2-7; TRBD2 is the table's D call, not checked against the DNA. TRBV21-1 is labeled a pseudogene. The CDR3 consists of 19 residues. The CDR3 DNA is TGTGCCAGCCCGAAGAATGGGGCGACTAGCGGGTGGAGCTCCTACGAGCAGTACTTC. As protein: CASPKNGATSGWSSYEQYF.

The chain links TRBV29-1 to TRBJ1-1; D call uncertain. Trimming took 5 bases from V and 0 from J, leaving 13 bases between them. Germline values: CDR1 SQVTM, CDR2 ANQGSEA. The CDR3 totals 14 residues. CDR3 sequence: CSVSPRAMNTEAFF. The CDR3 coding sequence is TGCAGCGTTTCCCCAAGGGCCATGAACACTGAAGCTTTCTTT.

The chain couples TRBV7-2 to TRBJ1-2, with 7 positions matching TRBD1. The CDR3 consists of 15 residues. CDR1 and CDR2 (germline): SGHTA, FQGNSA. The V segment lost 5 bases and the J segment 1 base; nucleotides outside the gene matches: 7. Here the CDR3 DNA reads TGTGCCAGCAGCGGGGGACAGAGCCTTAACTATGGCTACACCTTC. Translation: CASSGGQSLNYGYTF.

This clone was seen once. The J gene is TRBJ1-2, the V gene TRBV10-3; TRBD1 might be the D (6 bases). The CDR3 totals 13 residues. Per germline, CDR1 ENHRY and CDR2 SYGVKD. The ends were cut back, 2 bases at V and 4 bases at J, with 8 bases in the middle. The CDR3 spells CAISEAQGYGYTF. The CDR3 DNA reads TGTGCCATCAGTGAGGCACAGGGCTATGGCTACACCTTC.

The chain couples TRBV7-2 to TRBJ2-7, with D uncertain. The CDR3 runs 13 residues. The V gene's germline CDR1 is SGHTA and CDR2 FQGNSA. V gave up 3 bases and J gave up 5 bases, with 11 bases separating them. CDR3 nucleotides: TGTGCCAGCAGCTTCCCTCCTAGGAACGAGCAGTACTTC. It codes for CASSFPPRNEQYF.

J is TRBJ2-1 and V is TRBV4-2; D is possibly TRBD1 (6 bases). V lost 3 bases and J lost 8, with 23 bases in between. There are 17 residues in the CDR3. The germline CDR1 and CDR2 sequences are LGHNA and YNFKEQ. The CDR3 DNA reads as TGTGCCAGCAGCCAGCGACGGACAGCCAGGCCCACCGATGAGCAGTTCTTC. As protein: CASSQRRTARPTDEQFF.

This clone was detected once. The V and J genes are TRBV5-1 and TRBJ1-1, with TRBD1 as a possible D gene (5 bases). Germline V gene lookup returns CDR1 SGHRS and CDR2 YFSETQ. The CDR3 sequence is 15 residues long. V lost 3 bases, J lost 1 base, and 13 bases lay in between. As DNA, the CDR3 is TGCGCCAGCAGCTGGGCCCCGACAGCGAACACTGAAGCTTTCTTT. Its protein product is CASSWAPTANTEAFF.

The V call is TRBV7-9, the J call TRBJ1-1, with D possibly TRBD1 on 6 matching bases. The CDR3 sequence is 14 residues long. V lost 7 bases, J lost 0 bases, and 12 bases lay in between. Germline assignment: CDR1 SEHNR and CDR2 FQNEAQ (reference sequence). The CDR3 bases are TGTGCCAGCACCTCCAGGACAGTGAACACTGAAGCTTTCTTT. It translates to CASTSRTVNTEAFF.

The rearrangement joins TRBV18 to TRBJ2-3, with 9 bases identical to TRBD2. CDR3 length: 16 residues. Germline lookup yields CDR1 KGHSH and CDR2 LQKENI. Trimming removed 1 base from V and 2 bases from J; junction bases left unmatched: 4. DNA for the CDR3: TGTGCCAGCTCACCACGCAGCGGGGGGCACACAGATACGCAGTATTTT. This translates into CASSPRSGGHTDTQYF.

Of note for this clone: An end of the junction does not agree with germline; a read error may underlie this. This chain uses TRBV6-5 with TRBJ2-7; no reliable D call. The CDR3 length is 11 residues. CDR1 is MNHEY and CDR2 is SVGAGI in the germline V gene. Written as DNA, the CDR3 is TGTGCCAGCAGTTACTCCTCCGAGCAGTACTTC. Translated: CASSYSSEQYF.

DNA for the CDR3: TGTGCCAGCACCCCCGGGACGGATGGCTACGAGCAGTACTTC. It encodes CASTPGTDGYEQYF. The chain is built from TRBV5-6 and TRBJ2-7; D is tentatively TRBD1 or TRBD2 (5 bases each). The CDR3 is made up of 14 amino acids. V was cut by 6 bases and J by 3 bases, with 16 bases left in between. CDR1 SGHDT and CDR2 YYEEEE come from the germline V gene.

This clone was seen once. This chain uses TRBV11-2 with TRBJ1-1; D perhaps matches TRBD1 (6 bases). Germline lookup yields CDR1 SGHAT and CDR2 FQNNGV. The CDR3 is 15 residues long. Trimming pared 1 base from V and 7 bases from J, leaving 16 bases between. DNA of the CDR3: TGTGCCAGCAGCTTAGGAAGGGGGGGAGACGGTGAAGCTTTCTTT. Translation: CASSLGRGGDGEAFF.

The chain carries TRBV29-1 and TRBJ2-1, with 8 positions matching TRBD1. The CDR3 consists of 12 residues. The germline V gene has CDR1 SQVTM and CDR2 ANQGSEA. Unmatched junction bases numbered 4, after V lost 4 bases and J lost 8 bases. As DNA, the CDR3 is TGCAGCGTTGGGACAGGGATCTATGAGCAGTTCTTC. Its translation: CSVGTGIYEQFF.